This entry concerns a single T cell receptor beta chain. The repertoire was sequenced with immunoSEQ multiplex PCR; TCRdb's copy has only in-frame clones and lacks some. The sample shows roughly 700,000 clones, 90% of them seen only once. The data originate from a study of blood T cell repertoires in COVID-19. The CDR3 is made up of 15 amino acids. V lost 1 base and J 4 bases, leaving 10 bases between the germline ends. Germline-derived CDR1 and CDR2 are LNHDA and SQIVND (reference sequence). The V gene is TRBV19, the J gene TRBJ2-2; D unclear. Source material: peripheral blood. The receptor comes from a woman under 30 with acute or convalescent COVID-19. The CDR3: CASSIVFRSTGELFF. The CDR3 nucleotides are TGTGCCAGTAGTATAGTTTTCAGATCCACCGGGGAGCTGTTTTTT.